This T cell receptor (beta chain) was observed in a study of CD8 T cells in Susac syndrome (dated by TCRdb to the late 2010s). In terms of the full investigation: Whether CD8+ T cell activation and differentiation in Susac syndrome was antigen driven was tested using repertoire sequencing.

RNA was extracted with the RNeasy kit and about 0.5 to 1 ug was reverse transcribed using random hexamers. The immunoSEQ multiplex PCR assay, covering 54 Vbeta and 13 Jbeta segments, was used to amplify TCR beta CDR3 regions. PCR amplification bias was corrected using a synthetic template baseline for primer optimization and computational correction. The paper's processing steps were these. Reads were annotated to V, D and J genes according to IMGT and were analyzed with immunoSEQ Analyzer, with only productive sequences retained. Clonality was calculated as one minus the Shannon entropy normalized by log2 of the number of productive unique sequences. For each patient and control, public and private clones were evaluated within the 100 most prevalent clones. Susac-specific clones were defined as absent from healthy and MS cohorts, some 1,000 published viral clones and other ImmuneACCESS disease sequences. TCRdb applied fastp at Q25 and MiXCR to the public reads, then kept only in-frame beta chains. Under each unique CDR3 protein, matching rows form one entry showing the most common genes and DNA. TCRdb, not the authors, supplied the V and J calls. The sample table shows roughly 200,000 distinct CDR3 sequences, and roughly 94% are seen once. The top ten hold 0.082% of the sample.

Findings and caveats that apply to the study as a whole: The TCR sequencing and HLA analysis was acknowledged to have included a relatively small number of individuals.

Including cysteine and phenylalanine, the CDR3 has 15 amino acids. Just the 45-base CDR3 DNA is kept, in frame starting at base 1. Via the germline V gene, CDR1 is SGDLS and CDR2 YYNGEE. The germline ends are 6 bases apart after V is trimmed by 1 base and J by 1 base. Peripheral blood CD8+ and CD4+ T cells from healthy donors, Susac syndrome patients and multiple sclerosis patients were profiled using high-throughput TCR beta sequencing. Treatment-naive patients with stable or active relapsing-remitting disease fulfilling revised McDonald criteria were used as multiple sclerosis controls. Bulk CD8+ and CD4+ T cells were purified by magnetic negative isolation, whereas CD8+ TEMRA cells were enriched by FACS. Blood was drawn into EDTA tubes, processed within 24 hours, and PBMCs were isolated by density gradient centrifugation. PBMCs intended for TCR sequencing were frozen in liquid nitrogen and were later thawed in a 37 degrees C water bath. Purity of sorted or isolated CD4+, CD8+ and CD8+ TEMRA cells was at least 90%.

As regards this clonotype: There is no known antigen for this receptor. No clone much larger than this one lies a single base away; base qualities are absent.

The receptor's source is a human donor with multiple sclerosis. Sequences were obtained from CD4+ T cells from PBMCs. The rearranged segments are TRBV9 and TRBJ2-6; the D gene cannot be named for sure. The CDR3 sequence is CASSVSGSGANVLTF. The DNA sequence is TGTGCCAGCAGCGTATCCGGGTCTGGGGCCAACGTCCTGACTTTC.